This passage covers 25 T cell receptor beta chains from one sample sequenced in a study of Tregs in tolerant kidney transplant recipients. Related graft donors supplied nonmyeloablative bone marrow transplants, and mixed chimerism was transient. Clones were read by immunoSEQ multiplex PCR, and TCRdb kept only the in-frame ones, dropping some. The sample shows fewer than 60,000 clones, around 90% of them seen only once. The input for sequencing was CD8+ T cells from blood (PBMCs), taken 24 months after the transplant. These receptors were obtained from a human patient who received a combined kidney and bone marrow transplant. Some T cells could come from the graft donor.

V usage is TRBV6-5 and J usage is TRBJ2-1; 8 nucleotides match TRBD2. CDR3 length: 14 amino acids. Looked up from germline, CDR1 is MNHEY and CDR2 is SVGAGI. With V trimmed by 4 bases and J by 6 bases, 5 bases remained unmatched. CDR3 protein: CASSLAGLSNEQFF. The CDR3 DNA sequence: TGTGCCAGCAGTTTAGCGGGGCTCAGCAATGAGCAGTTCTTC.

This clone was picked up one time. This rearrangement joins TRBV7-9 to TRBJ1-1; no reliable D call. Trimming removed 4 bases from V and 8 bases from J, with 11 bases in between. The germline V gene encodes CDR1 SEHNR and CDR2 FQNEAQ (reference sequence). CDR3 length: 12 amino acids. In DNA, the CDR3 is TGTGCCAGCAGCTCAATAAGCTCCGAAGCTTTCTTT. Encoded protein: CASSSISSEAFF.

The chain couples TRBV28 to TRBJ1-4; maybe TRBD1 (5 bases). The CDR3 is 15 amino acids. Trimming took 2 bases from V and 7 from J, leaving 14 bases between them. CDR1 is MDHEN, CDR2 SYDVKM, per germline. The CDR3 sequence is CASSLTSGGAEKLFF. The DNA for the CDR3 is TGTGCCAGCAGTTTAACTTCCGGGGGTGCTGAAAAACTGTTTTTT.

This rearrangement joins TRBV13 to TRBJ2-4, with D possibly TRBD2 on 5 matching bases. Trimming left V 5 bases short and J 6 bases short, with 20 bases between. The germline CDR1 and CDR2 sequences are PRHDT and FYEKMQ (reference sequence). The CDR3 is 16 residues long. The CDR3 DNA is TGTGCCAGCAGCCCTAAGGCGGAGTTGGGGAGAAACATTCAGTACTTC. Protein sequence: CASSPKAELGRNIQYF.

CDR3 protein: CASSEPSGIGNEQFF. The CDR3 DNA follows: TGTGCCAGCAGTGAACCGAGCGGGATCGGGAATGAGCAGTTCTTC. V and J are TRBV6-1 and TRBJ2-1; TRBD2 matches at 7 bases. This CDR3 contains 15 residues. J was trimmed by 7 bases and V by 2 bases; bases with no gene match: 8. Germline lookup yields CDR1 MNHNS and CDR2 SASEGT.

As DNA, the CDR3 is TGTGCCAGCAGCGACAGGGGGCGAGGCTACACCTTC. Translating it yields CASSDRGRGYTF. V is TRBV7-9 and J is TRBJ1-2; the match to TRBD1 covers 10 bases. Germline values: CDR1 SEHNR, CDR2 FQNEAQ (reference sequence). V lost 5 bases and J lost 8; bases outside the gene matches: 2. This CDR3 is 12 amino acids long. Using reference TRBV7-9 and TRBJ1-2 for the parts outside the CDR3, the full variable domain is DTGVSQNPRHKITKRGQNVTFRCDPISEHNRLYWYRQTLGQGPEFLTYFQNEAQLEKSRLLSDRFSAERPKGSFSTLEIQRTEQGDSAMYLCASSDRGRGYTFGSGTRLTVV.

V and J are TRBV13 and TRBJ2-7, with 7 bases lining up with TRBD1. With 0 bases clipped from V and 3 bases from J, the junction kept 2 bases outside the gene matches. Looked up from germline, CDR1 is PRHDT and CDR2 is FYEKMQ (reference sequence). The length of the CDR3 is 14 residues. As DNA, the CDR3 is TGTGCCAGCAGCTTAGGGTACAGGGGCTACGAGCAGTACTTC. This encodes CASSLGYRGYEQYF.

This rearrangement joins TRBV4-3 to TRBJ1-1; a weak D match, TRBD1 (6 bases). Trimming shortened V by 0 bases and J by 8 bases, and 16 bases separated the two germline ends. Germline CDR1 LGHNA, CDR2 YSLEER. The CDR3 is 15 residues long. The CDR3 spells CASSQDRATGLEAFF. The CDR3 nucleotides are TGCGCCAGCAGCCAAGATAGGGCGACAGGACTCGAAGCTTTCTTT.

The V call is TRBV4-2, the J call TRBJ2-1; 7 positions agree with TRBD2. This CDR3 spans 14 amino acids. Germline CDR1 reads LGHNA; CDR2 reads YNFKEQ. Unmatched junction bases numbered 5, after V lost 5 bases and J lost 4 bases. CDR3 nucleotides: TGTGCCAGCAGCTTAGAACTAGCGTACAATGAGCAGTTCTTC. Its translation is CASSLELAYNEQFF.

This chain's CDR3 is CASSYFPPPYEQYF. In DNA form, the CDR3 reads TGTGCCAGCAGTTACTTTCCTCCCCCCTACGAGCAGTACTTC. J is TRBJ2-7 and V is TRBV6-6, with D unresolved. V was cut by 1 base and J by 2 bases, with 9 bases left in between. Germline V gene data show CDR1 as MNHNY and CDR2 as SVGAGI (reference sequence). The CDR3 has 14 residues.

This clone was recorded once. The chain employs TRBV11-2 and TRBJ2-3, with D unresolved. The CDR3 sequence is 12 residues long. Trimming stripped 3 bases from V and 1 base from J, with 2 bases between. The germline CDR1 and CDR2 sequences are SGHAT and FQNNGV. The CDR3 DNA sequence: TGTGCCAGCAGCTTCGGCACAGATACGCAGTATTTT. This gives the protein CASSFGTDTQYF.

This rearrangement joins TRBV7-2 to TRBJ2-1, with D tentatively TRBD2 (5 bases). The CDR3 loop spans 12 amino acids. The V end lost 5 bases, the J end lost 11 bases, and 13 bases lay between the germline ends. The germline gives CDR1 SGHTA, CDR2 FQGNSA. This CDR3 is CASSPLVHQQFF. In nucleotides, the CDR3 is TGTGCCAGCAGCCCACTAGTTCATCAGCAGTTCTTC.

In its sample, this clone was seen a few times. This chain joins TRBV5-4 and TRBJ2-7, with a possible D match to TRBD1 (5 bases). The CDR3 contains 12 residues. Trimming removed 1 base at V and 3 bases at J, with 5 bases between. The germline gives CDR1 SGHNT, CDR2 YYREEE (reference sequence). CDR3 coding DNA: TGTGCCAGCAGCTTGAGGGGCTACGAGCAGTACTTC. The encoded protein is CASSLRGYEQYF.

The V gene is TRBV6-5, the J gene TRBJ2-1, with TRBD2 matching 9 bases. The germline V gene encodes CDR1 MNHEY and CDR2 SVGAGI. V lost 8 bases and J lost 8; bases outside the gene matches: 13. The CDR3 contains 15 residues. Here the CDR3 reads CASHPPAGGNDEQFF. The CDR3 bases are TGTGCCAGCCACCCGCCGGCGGGAGGGAACGATGAGCAGTTCTTC.

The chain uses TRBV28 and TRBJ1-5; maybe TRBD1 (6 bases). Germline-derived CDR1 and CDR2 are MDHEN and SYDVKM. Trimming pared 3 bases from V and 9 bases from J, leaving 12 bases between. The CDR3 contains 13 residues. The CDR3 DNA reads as TGTGCCAGCAGTTTGGGGGGGCGAACGCCCCAGCATTTT. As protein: CASSLGGRTPQHF.

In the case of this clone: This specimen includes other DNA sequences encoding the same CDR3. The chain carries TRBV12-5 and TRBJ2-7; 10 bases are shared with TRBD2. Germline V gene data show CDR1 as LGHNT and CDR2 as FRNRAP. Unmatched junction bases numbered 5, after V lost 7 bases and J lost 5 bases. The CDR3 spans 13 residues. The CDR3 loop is CASAQGLANEQYF. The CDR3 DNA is TGTGCTAGTGCCCAGGGACTAGCGAACGAGCAGTACTTC.

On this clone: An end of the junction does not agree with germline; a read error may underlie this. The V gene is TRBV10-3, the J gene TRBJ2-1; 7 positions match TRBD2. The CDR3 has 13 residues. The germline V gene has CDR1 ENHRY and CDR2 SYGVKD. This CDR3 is CAILSGSSNEQFF. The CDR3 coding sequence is TGTGCCATCCTTAGCGGGTCCTCCAATGAGCAGTTCTTC.

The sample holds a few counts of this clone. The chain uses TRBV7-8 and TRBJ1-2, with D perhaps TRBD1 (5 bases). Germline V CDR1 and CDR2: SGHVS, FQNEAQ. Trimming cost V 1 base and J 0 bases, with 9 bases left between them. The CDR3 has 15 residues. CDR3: CASSLGGGANYGYTF. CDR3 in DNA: TGTGCCAGCAGCTTAGGGGGGGGTGCTAACTATGGCTACACCTTC.

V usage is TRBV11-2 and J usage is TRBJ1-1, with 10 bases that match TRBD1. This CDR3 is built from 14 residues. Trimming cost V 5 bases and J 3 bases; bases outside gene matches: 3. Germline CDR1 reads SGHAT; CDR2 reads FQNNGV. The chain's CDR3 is CASSRGQGDTEAFF. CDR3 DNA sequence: TGTGCCAGCAGCAGAGGACAGGGGGACACTGAAGCTTTCTTT.

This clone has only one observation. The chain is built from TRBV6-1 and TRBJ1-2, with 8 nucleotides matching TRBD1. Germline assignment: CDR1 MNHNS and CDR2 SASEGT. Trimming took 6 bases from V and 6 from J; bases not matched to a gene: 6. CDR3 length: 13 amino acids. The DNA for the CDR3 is TGTGCCAGCAGCAGAACAGGGGGGGATGGCTACACCTTC. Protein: CASSRTGGDGYTF.

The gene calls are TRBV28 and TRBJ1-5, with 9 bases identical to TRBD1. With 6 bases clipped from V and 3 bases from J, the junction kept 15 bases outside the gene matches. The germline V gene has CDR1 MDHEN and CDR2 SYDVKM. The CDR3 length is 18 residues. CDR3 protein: CASSFTPGTGIVNQPQHF. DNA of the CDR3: TGTGCCAGCAGCTTTACTCCCGGGACAGGGATAGTCAATCAGCCCCAGCATTTT.

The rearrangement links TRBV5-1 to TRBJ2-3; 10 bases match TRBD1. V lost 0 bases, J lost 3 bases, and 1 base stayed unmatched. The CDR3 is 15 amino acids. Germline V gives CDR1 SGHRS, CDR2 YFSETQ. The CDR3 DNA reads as TGCGCCAGCAGCTTGGAGGGACAGGGGACAGATACGCAGTATTTT. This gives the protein CASSLEGQGTDTQYF.

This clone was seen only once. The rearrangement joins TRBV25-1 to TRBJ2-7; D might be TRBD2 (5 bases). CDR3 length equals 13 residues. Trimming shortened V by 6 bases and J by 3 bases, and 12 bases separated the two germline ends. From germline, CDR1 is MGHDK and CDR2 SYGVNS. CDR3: CASSEGLIYEQYF. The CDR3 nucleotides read TGTGCCAGCAGCGAGGGTTTGATCTACGAGCAGTACTTC.

The CDR3 is CASSLQTLQDEQYF. The CDR3 DNA reads as TGTGCCAGCAGCCTCCAAACCCTACAGGACGAGCAGTACTTC. V and J are TRBV7-6 and TRBJ2-7; possibly TRBD1 for D (5 bases). The CDR3 is 14 residues long. The V gene lost 5 bases and the J gene lost 5 bases, with 16 bases spanning the gap. CDR1 SGHVS and CDR2 FNYEAQ come from the germline V gene.

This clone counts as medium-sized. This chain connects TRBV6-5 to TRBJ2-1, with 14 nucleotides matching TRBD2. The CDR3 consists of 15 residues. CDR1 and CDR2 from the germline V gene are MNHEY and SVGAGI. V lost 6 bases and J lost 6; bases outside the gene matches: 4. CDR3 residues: CASSPGLAGGNEQFF. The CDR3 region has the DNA TGTGCCAGCAGCCCTGGACTAGCGGGGGGCAATGAGCAGTTCTTC.